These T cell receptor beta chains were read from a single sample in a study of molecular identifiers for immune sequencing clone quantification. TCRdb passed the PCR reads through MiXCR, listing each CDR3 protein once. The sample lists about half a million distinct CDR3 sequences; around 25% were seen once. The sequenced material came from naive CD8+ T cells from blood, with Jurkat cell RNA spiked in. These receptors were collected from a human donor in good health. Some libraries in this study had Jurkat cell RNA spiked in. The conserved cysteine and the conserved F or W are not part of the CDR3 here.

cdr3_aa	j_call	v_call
ASSYSSRSYEQY	TRBJ2-7	TRBV6-5
ASSKSIGENEQF	TRBJ2-1	TRBV3-1
ASSELTESSYNSPLH	TRBJ1-6	TRBV2
ASSYSPGISDTEAF	TRBJ1-1	TRBV6-5
ASSYATEAF	TRBJ1-1	TRBV6-5
SARSARVYTEAF	TRBJ1-1	TRBV29-1
ASSLVGDNYEQY	TRBJ2-7	TRBV7-6
ASRSVMGLFYEQY	TRBJ2-7	TRBV25-1
ASSSTRDRGPEQY	TRBJ2-7	TRBV27
AWSPGTGTEQY	TRBJ2-7	TRBV30
ASSEAASYEQY	TRBJ2-7	TRBV6-1
AGSLGDYEQY	TRBJ2-7	TRBV18
ASSNPWIGGTDTQY	TRBJ2-3	TRBV19
ASSFPTASEQY	TRBJ2-7	TRBV7-9
ATSKDLGAVNTEAF	TRBJ1-1	TRBV15
ASSNLLSGVRKDTDTQY	TRBJ2-3	TRBV21-1
STDGSGGEQY	TRBJ2-7	TRBV29-1
ASGAGARSNQPQH	TRBJ1-5	TRBV19
ASSDTGGYEQF	TRBJ2-1	TRBV2
SARALPGGDEQY	TRBJ2-7	TRBV20-1
ASSLAPGVDQPQH	TRBJ1-5	TRBV7-9
ASSLGQRLQETQY	TRBJ2-5	TRBV5-1
ASSPMNEQY	TRBJ2-7	TRBV28
ASNGGPTDTQY	TRBJ2-3	TRBV12-3/TRBV12-4
ASSLVLPGTGELF	TRBJ2-2	TRBV7-9
ASSLRGLAADREQY	TRBJ2-7	TRBV28
ASHKSSGYSYEQY	TRBJ2-7	TRBV27
ASTPGYRGHSNQPQH	TRBJ1-5	TRBV28
ASSPQTGVNTGELF	TRBJ2-2	TRBV9
SVRGSSGTSTDTQY	TRBJ2-3	TRBV29-1
ASSPAQGAASQPQH	TRBJ1-5	TRBV6-5
ASSFTGTENLFRNTIY	TRBJ1-3	TRBV13
ASSVGGAGELF	TRBJ2-2	TRBV9
ASSQSWGGPEETQY	TRBJ2-5	TRBV4-1
ASSQDPGQVMKGNTIY	TRBJ1-3	TRBV4-3
AWSSGGSNQPQH	TRBJ1-5	TRBV30
ASRGGQAYEQY	TRBJ2-7	TRBV12-3/TRBV12-4
AWSTTGFQETQY	TRBJ2-5	TRBV30
ASSQAPGPSGQGEQF	TRBJ2-1	TRBV7-9
ASSSPGRDYEQY	TRBJ2-7	TRBV7-9